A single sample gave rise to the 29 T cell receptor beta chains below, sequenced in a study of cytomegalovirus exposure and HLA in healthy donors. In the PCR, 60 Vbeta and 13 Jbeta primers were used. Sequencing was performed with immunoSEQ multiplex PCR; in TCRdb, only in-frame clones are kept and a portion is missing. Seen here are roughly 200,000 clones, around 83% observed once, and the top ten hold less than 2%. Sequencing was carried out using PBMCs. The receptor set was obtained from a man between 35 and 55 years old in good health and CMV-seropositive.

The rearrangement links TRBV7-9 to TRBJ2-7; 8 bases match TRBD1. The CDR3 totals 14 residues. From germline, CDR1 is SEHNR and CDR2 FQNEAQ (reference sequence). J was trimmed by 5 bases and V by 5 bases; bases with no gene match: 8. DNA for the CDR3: TGTGCCAGCAGCATGAGGACAGGGCAGAACGAGCAGTACTTC. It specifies CASSMRTGQNEQYF.

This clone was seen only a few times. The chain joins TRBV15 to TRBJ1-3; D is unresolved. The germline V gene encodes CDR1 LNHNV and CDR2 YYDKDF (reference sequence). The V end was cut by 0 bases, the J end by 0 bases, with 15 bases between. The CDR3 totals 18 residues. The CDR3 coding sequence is TGTGCCACCAGCAGAGATCGGGTGGAGGAAATCTCTGGAAACACCATATATTTT. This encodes CATSRDRVEEISGNTIYF.

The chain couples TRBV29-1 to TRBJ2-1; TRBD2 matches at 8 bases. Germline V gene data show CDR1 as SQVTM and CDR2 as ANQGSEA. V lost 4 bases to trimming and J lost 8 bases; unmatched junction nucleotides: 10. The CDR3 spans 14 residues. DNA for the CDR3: TGCAGCGTTGCCGCGGGAGGTCAGGTGGATGAGCAGTTCTTC. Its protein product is CSVAAGGQVDEQFF.

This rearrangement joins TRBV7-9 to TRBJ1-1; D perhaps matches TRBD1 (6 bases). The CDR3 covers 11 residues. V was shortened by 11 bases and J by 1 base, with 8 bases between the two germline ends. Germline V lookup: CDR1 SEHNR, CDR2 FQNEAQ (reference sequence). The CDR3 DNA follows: TGTGCCGCAGGGGAGAACACTGAAGCTTTCTTT. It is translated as CAAGENTEAFF.

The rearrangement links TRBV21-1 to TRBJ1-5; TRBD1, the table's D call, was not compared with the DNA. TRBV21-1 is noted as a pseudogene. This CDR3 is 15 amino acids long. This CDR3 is CASTTRTGGNQPQHF. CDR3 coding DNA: TGTGCCAGCACCACCAGGACAGGGGGCAATCAGCCCCAGCATTTT.

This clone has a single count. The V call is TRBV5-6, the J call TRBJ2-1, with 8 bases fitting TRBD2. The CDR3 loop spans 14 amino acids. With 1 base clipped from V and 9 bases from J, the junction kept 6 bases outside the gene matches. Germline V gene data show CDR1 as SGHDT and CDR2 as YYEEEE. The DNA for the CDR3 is TGTGCCAGCAGCTTGCGGGAGGGCTTGGTTGAGCAGTTCTTC. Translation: CASSLREGLVEQFF.

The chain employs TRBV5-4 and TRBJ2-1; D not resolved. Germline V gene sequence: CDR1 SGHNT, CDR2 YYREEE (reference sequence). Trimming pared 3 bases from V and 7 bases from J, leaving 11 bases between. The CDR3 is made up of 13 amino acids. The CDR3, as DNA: TGTGCCAGCAGCTCCCGACTTCAAAATGAGCAGTTCTTC. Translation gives CASSSRLQNEQFF.

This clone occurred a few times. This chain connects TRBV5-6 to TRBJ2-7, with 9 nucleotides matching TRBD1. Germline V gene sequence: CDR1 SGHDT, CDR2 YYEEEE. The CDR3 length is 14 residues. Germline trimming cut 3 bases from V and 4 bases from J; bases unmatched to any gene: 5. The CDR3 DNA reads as TGTGCCAGCAGCTCTAGGACAGGGGTTTACGAGCAGTACTTC. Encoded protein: CASSSRTGVYEQYF.

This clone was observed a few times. The CDR3 loop reads CAWSRKTGWSYEQYF. The CDR3 DNA is TGTGCCTGGAGTCGGAAGACAGGGTGGTCCTACGAGCAGTACTTC. The chain is built from TRBV30 and TRBJ2-7, with TRBD1 matching 7 bases. V gave up 2 bases and J gave up 1 base; unmatched junction bases: 8. Per the germline V gene, CDR1 is GTSNPN and CDR2 is SVGIG (reference sequence). The CDR3 has 15 amino acids.

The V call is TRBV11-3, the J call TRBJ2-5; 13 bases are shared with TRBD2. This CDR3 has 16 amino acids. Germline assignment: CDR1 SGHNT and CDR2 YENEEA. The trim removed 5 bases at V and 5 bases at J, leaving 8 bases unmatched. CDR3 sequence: CASSRGLAGVGETQYF. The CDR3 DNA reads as TGTGCCAGCAGCCGTGGACTAGCGGGAGTGGGGGAGACCCAGTACTTC.

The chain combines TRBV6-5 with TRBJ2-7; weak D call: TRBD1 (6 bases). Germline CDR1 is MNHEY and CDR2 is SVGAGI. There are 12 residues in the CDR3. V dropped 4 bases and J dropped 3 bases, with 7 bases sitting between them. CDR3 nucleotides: TGTGCCAGCAGTTCGGACAGCTACGAGCAGTACTTC. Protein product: CASSSDSYEQYF.

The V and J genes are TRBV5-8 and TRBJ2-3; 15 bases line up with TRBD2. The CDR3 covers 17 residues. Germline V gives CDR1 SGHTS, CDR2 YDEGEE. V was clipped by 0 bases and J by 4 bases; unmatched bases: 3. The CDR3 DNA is TGTGCCAGCAGCTTGGGGACTAGCGGGAGGGCCGCAGATACGCAGTATTTT. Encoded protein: CASSLGTSGRAADTQYF.

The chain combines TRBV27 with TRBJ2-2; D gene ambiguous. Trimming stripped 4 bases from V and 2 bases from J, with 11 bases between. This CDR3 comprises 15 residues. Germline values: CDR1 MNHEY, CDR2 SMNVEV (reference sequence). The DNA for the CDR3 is TGTGCCAGCAGTTACTCGGTACCAAACACCGGGGAGCTGTTTTTT. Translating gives CASSYSVPNTGELFF.

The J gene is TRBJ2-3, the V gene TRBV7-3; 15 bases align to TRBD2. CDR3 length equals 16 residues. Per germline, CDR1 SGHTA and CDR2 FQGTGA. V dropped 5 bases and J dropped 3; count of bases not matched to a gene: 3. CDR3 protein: CASSRTSGRATDTQYF. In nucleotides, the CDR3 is TGTGCCAGCAGCCGGACTAGCGGGAGGGCGACAGATACGCAGTATTTT.

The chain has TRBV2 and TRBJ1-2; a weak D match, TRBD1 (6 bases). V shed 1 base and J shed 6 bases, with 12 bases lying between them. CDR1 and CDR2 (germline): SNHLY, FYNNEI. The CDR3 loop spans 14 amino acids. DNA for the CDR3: TGTGCCAGCAGTGAAGGGGGGGGCCTCGATGGCTACACCTTC. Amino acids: CASSEGGGLDGYTF.

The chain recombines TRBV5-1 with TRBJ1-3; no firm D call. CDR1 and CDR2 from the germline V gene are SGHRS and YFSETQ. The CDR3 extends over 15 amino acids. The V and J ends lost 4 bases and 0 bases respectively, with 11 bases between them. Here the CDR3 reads CASSNDPGSGNTIYF. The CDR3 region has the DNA TGCGCCAGCAGCAATGACCCAGGCTCTGGAAACACCATATATTTT.

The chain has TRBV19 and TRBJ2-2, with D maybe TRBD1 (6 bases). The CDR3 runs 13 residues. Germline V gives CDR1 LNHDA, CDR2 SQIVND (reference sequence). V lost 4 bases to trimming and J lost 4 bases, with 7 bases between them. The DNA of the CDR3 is TGTGCCAGTAGTAGAGGGGGCACCGGGGAGCTGTTTTTT. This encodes CASSRGGTGELFF.

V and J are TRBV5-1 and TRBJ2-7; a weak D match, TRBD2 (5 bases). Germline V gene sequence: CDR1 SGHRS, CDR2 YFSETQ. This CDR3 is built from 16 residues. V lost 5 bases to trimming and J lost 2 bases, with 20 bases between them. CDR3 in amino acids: CASSKESGELAYEQYF. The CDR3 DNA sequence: TGCGCCAGCAGTAAAGAAAGCGGCGAACTGGCCTACGAGCAGTACTTC.

DNA of the CDR3: TGTGCCAGCAGCCGACAGGTGAACACTGAAGCTTTCTTT. Translated: CASSRQVNTEAFF. The chain recombines TRBV6-5 with TRBJ1-1; D may be TRBD1 (6 bases). Germline V gene sequence: CDR1 MNHEY, CDR2 SVGAGI. V was cut by 6 bases and J by 0 bases, with 8 bases left in between. The CDR3 extends over 13 amino acids.

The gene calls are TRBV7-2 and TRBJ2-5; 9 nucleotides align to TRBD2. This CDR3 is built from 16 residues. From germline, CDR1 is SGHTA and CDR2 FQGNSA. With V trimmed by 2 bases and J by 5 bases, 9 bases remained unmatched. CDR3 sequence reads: CASSLRTSALGETQYF. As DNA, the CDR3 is TGTGCCAGCAGCTTACGGACTAGCGCTTTAGGGGAGACCCAGTACTTC.

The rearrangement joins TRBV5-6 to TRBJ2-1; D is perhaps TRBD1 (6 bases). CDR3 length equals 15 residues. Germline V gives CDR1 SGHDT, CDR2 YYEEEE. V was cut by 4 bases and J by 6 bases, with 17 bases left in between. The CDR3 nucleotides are TGTGCCAGCAGCAGAGGGACACTGGTAGCCAATGAGCAGTTCTTC. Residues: CASSRGTLVANEQFF.

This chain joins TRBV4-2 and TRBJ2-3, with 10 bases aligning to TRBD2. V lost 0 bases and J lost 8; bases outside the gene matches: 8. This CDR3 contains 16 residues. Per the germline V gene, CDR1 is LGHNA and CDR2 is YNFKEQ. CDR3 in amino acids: CASSQETSGSSATQYF. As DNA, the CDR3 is TGTGCCAGCAGCCAAGAGACTAGCGGGTCCTCTGCTACGCAGTATTTT.

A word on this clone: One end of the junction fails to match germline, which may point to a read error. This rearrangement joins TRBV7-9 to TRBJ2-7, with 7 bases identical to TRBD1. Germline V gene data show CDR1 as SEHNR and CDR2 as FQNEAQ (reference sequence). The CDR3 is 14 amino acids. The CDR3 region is CSSSFTSTGSEQYF. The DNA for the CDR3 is TGTTCCAGCAGCTTCACGTCGACAGGGTCCGAGCAGTACTTC.

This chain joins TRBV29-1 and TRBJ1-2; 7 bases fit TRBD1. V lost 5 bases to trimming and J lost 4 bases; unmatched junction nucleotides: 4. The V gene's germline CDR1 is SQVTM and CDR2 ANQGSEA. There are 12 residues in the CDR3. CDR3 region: CSVRTGSYGYTF. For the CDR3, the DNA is TGCAGCGTTCGGACAGGAAGCTATGGCTACACCTTC.

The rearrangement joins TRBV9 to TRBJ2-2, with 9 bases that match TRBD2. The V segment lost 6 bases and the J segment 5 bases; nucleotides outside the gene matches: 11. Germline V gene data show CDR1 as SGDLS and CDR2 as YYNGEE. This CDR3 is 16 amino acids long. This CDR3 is CASTSLAGVWTGELFF. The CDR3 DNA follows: TGTGCCAGCACGTCTTTAGCGGGAGTCTGGACCGGGGAGCTGTTTTTT. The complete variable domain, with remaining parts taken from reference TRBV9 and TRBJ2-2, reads DSGVTQTPKHLITATGQRVTLRCSPRSGDLSVYWYQQSLDQGLQFLIQYYNGEERAKGNILERFSAQQFPDLHSELNLSSLELGDSALYFCASTSLAGVWTGELFFGEGSRLTVL.

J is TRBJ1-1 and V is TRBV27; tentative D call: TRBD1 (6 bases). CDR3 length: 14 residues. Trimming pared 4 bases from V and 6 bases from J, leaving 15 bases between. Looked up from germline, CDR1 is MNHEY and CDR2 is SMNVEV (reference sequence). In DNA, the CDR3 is TGTGCCAGCAGTTCACGGCCTTGGACAGCTGAAGCTTTCTTT. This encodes CASSSRPWTAEAFF.

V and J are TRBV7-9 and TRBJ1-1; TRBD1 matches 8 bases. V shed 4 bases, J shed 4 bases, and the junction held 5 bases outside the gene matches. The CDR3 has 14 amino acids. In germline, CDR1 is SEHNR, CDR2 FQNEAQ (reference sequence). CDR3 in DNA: TGTGCCAGCAGCTCTCCACAGGGGGTCACTGAAGCTTTCTTT. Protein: CASSSPQGVTEAFF.

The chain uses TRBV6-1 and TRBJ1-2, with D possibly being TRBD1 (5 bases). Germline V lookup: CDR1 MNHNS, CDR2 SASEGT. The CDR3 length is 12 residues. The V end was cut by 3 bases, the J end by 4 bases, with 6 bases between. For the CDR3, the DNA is TGTGCCAGCAGTGATACAGGCTATGGCTACACCTTC. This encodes CASSDTGYGYTF.

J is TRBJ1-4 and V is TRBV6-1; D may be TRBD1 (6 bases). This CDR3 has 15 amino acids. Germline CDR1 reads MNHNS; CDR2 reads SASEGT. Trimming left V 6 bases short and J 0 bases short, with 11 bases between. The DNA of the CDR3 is TGTGCCAGCAGAAGGGACACCGCAACTAATGAAAAACTGTTTTTT. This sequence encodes CASRRDTATNEKLFF.